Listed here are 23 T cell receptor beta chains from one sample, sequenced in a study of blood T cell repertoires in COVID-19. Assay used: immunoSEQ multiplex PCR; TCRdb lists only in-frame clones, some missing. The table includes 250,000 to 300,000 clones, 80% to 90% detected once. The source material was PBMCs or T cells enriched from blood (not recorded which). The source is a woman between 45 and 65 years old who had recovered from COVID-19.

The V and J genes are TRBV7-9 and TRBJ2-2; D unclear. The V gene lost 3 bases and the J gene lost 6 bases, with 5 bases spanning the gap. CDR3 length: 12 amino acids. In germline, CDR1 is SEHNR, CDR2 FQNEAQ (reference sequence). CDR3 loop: CASSFLAGELFF. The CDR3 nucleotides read TGTGCCAGCAGCTTTCTCGCCGGGGAGCTGTTTTTT.

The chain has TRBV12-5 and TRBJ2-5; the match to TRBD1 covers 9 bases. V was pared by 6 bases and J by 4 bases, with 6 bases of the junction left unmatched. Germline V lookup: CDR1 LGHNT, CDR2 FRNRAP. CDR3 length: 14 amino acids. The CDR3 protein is CASGLGQGIETQYF. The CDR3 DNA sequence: TGTGCTAGTGGCCTTGGACAGGGGATAGAGACCCAGTACTTC.

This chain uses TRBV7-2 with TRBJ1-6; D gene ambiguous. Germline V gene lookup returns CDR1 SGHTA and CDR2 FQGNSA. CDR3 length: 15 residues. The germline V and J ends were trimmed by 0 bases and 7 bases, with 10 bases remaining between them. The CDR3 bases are TGTGCCAGCAGCTTAGCGGCACAGATGAATTCACCCCTCCACTTT. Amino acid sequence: CASSLAAQMNSPLHF.

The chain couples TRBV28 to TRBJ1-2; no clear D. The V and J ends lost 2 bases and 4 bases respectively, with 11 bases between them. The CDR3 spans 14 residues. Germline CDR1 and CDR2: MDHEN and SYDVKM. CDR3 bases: TGTGCCAGCAGTTTAAATGGCCCTAGCTATGGCTACACCTTC. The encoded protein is CASSLNGPSYGYTF.

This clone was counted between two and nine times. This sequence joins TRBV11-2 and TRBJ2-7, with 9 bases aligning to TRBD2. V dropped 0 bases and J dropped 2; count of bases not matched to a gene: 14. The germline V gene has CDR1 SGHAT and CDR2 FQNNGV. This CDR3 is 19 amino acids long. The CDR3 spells CASSLDSPGWPSGAYEQYF. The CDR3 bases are TGTGCCAGCAGCTTAGATTCCCCAGGGTGGCCTAGCGGGGCCTACGAGCAGTACTTC. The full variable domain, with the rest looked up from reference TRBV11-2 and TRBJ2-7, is EAGVAQSPRYKIIEKRQSVAFWCNPISGHATLYWYQQILGQGPKLLIQFQNNGVVDDSQLPKDRFSAERLKGVDSTLKIQPAKLEDSAVYLCASSLDSPGWPSGAYEQYFGPGTRLTVT.

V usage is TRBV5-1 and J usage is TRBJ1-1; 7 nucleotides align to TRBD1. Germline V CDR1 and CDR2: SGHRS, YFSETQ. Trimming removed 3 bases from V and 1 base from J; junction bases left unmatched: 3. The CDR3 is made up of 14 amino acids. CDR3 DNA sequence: TGCGCCAGCAGCTGGGGACAGCAGAACACTGAAGCTTTCTTT. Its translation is CASSWGQQNTEAFF.

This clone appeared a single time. The CDR3, as DNA: TGTGCCAGCAGCCAACCTGACAGGATGAAGCAGTTCTTC. Translation: CASSQPDRMKQFF. This chain joins TRBV3-1 (or the pseudogene TRBV3-2) and TRBJ2-1, with D perhaps TRBD1 (6 bases). Trimming took 2 bases from V and 11 from J, leaving 13 bases between them. CDR3 length equals 13 residues. CDR1 is LGHDT and CDR2 is YNNKEL in the germline V gene (reference sequence).

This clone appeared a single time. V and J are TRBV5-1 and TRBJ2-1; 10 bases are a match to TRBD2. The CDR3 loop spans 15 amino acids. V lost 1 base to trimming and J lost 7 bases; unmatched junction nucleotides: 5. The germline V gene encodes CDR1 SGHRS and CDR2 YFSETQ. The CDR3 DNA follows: TGCGCCAGCAGCTTGACTAGCGGGATTTTAAATGAGCAGTTCTTC. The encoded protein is CASSLTSGILNEQFF.

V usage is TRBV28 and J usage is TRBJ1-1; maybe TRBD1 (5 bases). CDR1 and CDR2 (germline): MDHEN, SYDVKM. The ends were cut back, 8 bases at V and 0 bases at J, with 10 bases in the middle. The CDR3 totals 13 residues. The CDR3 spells CASGRQMNTEAFF. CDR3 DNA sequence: TGTGCCAGCGGTAGACAGATGAACACTGAAGCTTTCTTT.

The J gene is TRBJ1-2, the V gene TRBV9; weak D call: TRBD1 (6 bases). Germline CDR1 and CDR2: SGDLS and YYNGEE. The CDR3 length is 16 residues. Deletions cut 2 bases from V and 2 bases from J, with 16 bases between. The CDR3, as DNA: TGTGCCAGCAGCGTCCACCCCGACACAGGGAACTATGGCTACACCTTC. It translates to CASSVHPDTGNYGYTF. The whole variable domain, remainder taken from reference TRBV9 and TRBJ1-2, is DSGVTQTPKHLITATGQRVTLRCSPRSGDLSVYWYQQSLDQGLQFLIQYYNGEERAKGNILERFSAQQFPDLHSELNLSSLELGDSALYFCASSVHPDTGNYGYTFGSGTRLTVV.

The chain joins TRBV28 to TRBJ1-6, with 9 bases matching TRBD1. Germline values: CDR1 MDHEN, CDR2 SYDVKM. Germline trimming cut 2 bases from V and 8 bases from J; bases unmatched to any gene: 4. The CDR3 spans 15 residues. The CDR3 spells CASSLPTGGDSPLHF. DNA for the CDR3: TGTGCCAGCAGTTTACCCACAGGGGGCGATTCACCCCTCCACTTT.

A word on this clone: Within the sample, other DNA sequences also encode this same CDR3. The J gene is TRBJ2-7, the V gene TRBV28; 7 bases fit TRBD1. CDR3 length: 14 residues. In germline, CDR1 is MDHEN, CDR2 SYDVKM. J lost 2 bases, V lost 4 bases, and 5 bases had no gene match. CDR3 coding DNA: TGTGCCAGCAGTTCTCCCGGGACAGCCTACGAGCAGTACTTC. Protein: CASSSPGTAYEQYF.

CDR3 bases: TGTGCCAGCACACTTGGCGGCTCCTATAATTCACCCCTCCACTTT. Its protein product is CASTLGGSYNSPLHF. The V and J genes are TRBV7-2 and TRBJ1-6; D is ambiguous. With 7 bases removed from V and 0 bases from J, the gap between germline ends came to 10 bases. Germline CDR1 SGHTA, CDR2 FQGNSA. This CDR3 spans 15 amino acids.

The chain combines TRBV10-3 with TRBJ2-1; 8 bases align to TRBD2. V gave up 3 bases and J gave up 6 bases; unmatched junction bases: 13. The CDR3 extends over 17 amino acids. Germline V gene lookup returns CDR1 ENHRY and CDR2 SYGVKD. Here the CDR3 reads CAISDILSGGLSNEQFF. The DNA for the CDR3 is TGTGCCATCAGTGATATCTTATCGGGAGGGCTTAGCAATGAGCAGTTCTTC.

CDR3 loop: CASSLRGISPDEQYF. DNA of the CDR3: TGTGCCAGCAGCCTACGCGGTATCTCTCCAGACGAGCAGTACTTC. The chain couples TRBV3-1 (or the pseudogene TRBV3-2) to TRBJ2-7; D remains ambiguous. The V gene lost 4 bases and the J gene lost 5 bases, with 18 bases spanning the gap. The CDR3 extends over 15 amino acids. Looked up from germline, CDR1 is LGHDT and CDR2 is YNNKEL (reference sequence).

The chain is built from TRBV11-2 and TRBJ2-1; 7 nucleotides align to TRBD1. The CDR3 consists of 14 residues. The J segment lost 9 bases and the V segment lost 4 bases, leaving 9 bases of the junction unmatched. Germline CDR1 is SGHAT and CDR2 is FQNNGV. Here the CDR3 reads CASSSSGTAFEQFF. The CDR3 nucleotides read TGTGCCAGCAGCTCCTCCGGGACAGCCTTTGAGCAGTTCTTC. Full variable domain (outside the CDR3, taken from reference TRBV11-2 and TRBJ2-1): EAGVAQSPRYKIIEKRQSVAFWCNPISGHATLYWYQQILGQGPKLLIQFQNNGVVDDSQLPKDRFSAERLKGVDSTLKIQPAKLEDSAVYLCASSSSGTAFEQFFGPGTRLTVL.

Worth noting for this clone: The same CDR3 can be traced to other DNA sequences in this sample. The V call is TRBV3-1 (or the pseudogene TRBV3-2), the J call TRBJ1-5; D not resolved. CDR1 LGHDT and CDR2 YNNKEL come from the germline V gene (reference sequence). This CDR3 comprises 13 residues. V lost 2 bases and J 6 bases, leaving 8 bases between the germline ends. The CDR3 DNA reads TGTGCCAGCAGCCAAAGTTCCGGTCAGCCCCAGCATTTT. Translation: CASSQSSGQPQHF.

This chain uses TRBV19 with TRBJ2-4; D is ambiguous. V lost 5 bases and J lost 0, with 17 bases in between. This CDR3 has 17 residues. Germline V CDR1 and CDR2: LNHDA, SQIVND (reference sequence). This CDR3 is CASSASPRFLAKNIQYF. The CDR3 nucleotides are TGTGCCAGTAGTGCCAGTCCACGTTTCTTAGCCAAAAACATTCAGTACTTC.

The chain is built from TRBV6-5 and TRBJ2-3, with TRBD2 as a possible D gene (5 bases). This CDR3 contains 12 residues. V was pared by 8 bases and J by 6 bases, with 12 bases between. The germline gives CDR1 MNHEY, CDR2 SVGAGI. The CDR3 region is CASRRGWDTQYF. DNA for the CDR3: TGTGCCAGCCGACGGGGATGGGATACGCAGTATTTT.

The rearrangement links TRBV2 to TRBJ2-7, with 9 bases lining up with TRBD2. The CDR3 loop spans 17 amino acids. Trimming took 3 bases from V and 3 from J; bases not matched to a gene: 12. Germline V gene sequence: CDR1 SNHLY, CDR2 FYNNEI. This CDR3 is CASSESLAGTVFYEQYF. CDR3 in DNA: TGTGCCAGCAGTGAGAGTCTAGCGGGAACAGTTTTCTACGAGCAGTACTTC.

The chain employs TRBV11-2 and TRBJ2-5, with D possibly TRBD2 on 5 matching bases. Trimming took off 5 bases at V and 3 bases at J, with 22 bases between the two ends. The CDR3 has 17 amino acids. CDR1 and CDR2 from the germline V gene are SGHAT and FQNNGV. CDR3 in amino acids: CASSPAGGRLTEETQYF. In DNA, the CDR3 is TGTGCCAGCAGCCCTGCCGGCGGTAGACTAACGGAAGAGACCCAGTACTTC.

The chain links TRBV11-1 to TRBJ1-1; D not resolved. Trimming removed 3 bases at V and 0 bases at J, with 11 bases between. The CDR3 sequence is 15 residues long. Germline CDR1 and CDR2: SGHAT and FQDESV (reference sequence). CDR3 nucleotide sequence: TGTGCCAGCAGCTTCCGAGGGCTATTGAACACTGAAGCTTTCTTT. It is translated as CASSFRGLLNTEAFF.

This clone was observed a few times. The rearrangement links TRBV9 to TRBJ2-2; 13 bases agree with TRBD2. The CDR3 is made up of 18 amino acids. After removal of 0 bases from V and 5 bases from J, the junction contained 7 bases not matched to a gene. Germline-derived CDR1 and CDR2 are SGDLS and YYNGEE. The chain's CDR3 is CASSVVVLAGGETGELFF. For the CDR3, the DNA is TGTGCCAGCAGCGTAGTGGTACTAGCGGGAGGGGAAACCGGGGAGCTGTTTTTT.